The 18 T cell receptor beta chains presented below share a single source sample, sequenced in a study of vaccination and CD4 T cells after COVID-19 (dated by TCRdb to the early 2020s). The treatment or condition label for this specimen denotes: roughly 11-day PBMC culture with coronavirus spike peptide pools or control peptides (ViraFEST assay). To prepare the library, PCR was applied. Data came from an Illumina iSeq 100. At the Johns Hopkins FTIC core, DNA from the cultured CD4+ T cells underwent TCR sequencing with the Oncomine TCR Beta short-read assay. TCRdb took the public reads, trimmed them with fastp at Q25, ran MiXCR for clone calling and kept in-frame beta chains. CDR3 protein duplicates are merged, each entry listing the most common genes and DNA. This sample lists approximately 15,000 distinct CDR3 sequences; about half were detected once. The ten largest clonotypes hold roughly 15% of the sample.

These receptors have no identified antigens. This sample comprised CD4+ T cells from blood, cultured in vitro, obtained before SARS-CoV-2 vaccination. Receptors were obtained from a human donor who had recovered from COVID-19.

The rearrangement links TRBV5-1 to TRBJ2-1; D is unclear. V was trimmed by 5 bases and J by 5 bases, leaving 14 bases between them. The CDR3 is made up of 14 amino acids. Germline V gene data show CDR1 as SGHRS and CDR2 as YFSETQ. CDR3 sequence reads: CASSRQSRHNEQFF. CDR3 DNA: TGCGCCAGCAGTAGGCAGTCTAGACACAATGAGCAGTTCTTC.

This clonotype was counted only a few times. V gene TRBV6-5 combines with J gene TRBJ2-7; D might be TRBD2 (6 bases). This CDR3 contains 16 residues. The germline gives CDR1 MNHEY, CDR2 SVGAGI. The V and J ends lost 0 bases and 2 bases respectively, with 14 bases between them. The CDR3 protein is CASSYSIPGGTYEQYF. The CDR3 DNA follows: TGTGCCAGCAGTTACTCGATCCCTGGCGGGACCTACGAGCAGTACTTC.

V usage is TRBV7-9 and J usage is TRBJ2-1; D may be TRBD2 (6 bases). The V gene lost 5 bases and the J gene lost 6 bases, with 17 bases spanning the gap. The germline V gene has CDR1 SEHNR and CDR2 FQNEAQ (reference sequence). The CDR3 contains 15 residues. The CDR3 DNA is TGTGCCAGCAGCCAGAATACCGGGAGAATCAATGAGCAGTTCTTC. Its protein is CASSQNTGRINEQFF.

The gene calls are TRBV5-1 and TRBJ2-7, with D maybe TRBD1 (6 bases). CDR3 length: 12 residues. Germline CDR1 SGHRS, CDR2 YFSETQ. The V and J ends lost 4 bases and 4 bases respectively, with 9 bases between them. CDR3 loop: CASSARGYEQYF. The CDR3 region has the DNA TGCGCCAGCAGCGCCAGGGGATACGAGCAGTACTTC.

The chain joins TRBV20-1 to TRBJ2-7; D tentatively reads TRBD1 or TRBD2 (6 bases each). The length of the CDR3 is 15 residues. The germline V gene encodes CDR1 DFQATT and CDR2 SNEGSKA (reference sequence). The germline V and J ends were trimmed by 6 bases and 2 bases, with 20 bases remaining between them. The CDR3 is CSAVGGHGATYEQYF. The CDR3 DNA sequence: TGCAGTGCCGTTGGGGGGCACGGGGCTACCTACGAGCAGTACTTC.

V gene TRBV20-1 combines with J gene TRBJ2-7, with TRBD2 matching 8 bases. This CDR3 is built from 13 residues. J gave up 3 bases and V 3 bases, and 4 bases lay outside the gene matches. Germline CDR1 DFQATT, CDR2 SNEGSKA (reference sequence). CDR3 region: CSASGRAGYEQYF. The CDR3 DNA sequence: TGCAGTGCTAGCGGGAGGGCAGGCTACGAGCAGTACTTC.

This clonotype was observed a few times. The V call is TRBV30, the J call TRBJ1-1, with D unresolved. CDR1 GTSNPN and CDR2 SVGIG come from the germline V gene (reference sequence). V was shortened by 3 bases and J by 3 bases, with 14 bases between the two germline ends. This CDR3 region has 14 residues. The CDR3 DNA reads as TGTGCCTGGAGAGTGCCAGTTGGGTACACTGAAGCTTTCTTT. Translating it yields CAWRVPVGYTEAFF.

This clonotype has more than one count but fewer than ten. V is TRBV20-1 and J is TRBJ1-1; D is undetermined. Germline CDR1 and CDR2: DFQATT and SNEGSKA (reference sequence). Trimming took 2 bases from V and 10 from J, leaving 14 bases between them. This CDR3 comprises 12 residues. Here the CDR3 reads CSARRADPAAFF. The DNA for the CDR3 is TGCAGTGCTAGAAGGGCCGACCCGGCAGCTTTCTTT.

The V gene is TRBV10-3, the J gene TRBJ1-4; D possibly corresponds to TRBD1 (5 bases). This CDR3 region has 16 residues. The V end was cut by 0 bases, the J end by 4 bases, with 12 bases between. CDR1 is ENHRY and CDR2 is SYGVKD in the germline V gene. CDR3 protein: CAISESRGRNNEKLFF. Here the CDR3 DNA reads TGTGCCATCAGTGAGTCGAGGGGCAGGAATAATGAAAAACTGTTTTTT.

The chain joins TRBV20-1 to TRBJ2-1; TRBD2 agrees at 12 bases. V shed 4 bases, J shed 6 bases, and the junction held 10 bases outside the gene matches. Per the germline V gene, CDR1 is DFQATT and CDR2 is SNEGSKA (reference sequence). The length of the CDR3 is 16 residues. The CDR3 loop is CSATRLAGEEGNEQFF. CDR3 nucleotides: TGCAGTGCTACAAGACTAGCGGGAGAAGAGGGCAATGAGCAGTTCTTC.

The chain couples TRBV5-1 to TRBJ1-2, with TRBD1 identical over 9 bases. Germline V gene sequence: CDR1 SGHRS, CDR2 YFSETQ. This CDR3 comprises 13 residues. The J segment lost 10 bases and the V segment lost 0 bases, leaving 4 bases of the junction unmatched. The CDR3 DNA follows: TGCGCCAGCAGCTTGGGGGACAGGGCGATCTACACCTTC. It is translated as CASSLGDRAIYTF. The variable domain in full, with the rest retrieved from reference TRBV5-1 and TRBJ1-2, is KAGVTQTPRYLIKTRGQQVTLSCSPISGHRSVSWYQQTPGQGLQFLFEYFSETQRNKGNFPGRFSGRQFSNSRSEMNVSTLELGDSALYLCASSLGDRAIYTFGSGTRLTVV.

This clonotype was detected once. The V and J genes are TRBV5-1 and TRBJ2-5; TRBD2 matches at 7 bases. This CDR3 is built from 16 residues. Trimming cost V 2 bases and J 2 bases; bases outside gene matches: 9. From germline, CDR1 is SGHRS and CDR2 YFSETQ. The CDR3 DNA sequence: TGCGCCAGCAGCTTAACGGCGGGAGAGGGGCAAGAGACCCAGTACTTC. Encoded protein: CASSLTAGEGQETQYF.

The rearrangement links TRBV5-1 to TRBJ2-2, with D hard to call. V dropped 0 bases and J dropped 7 bases, with 13 bases sitting between them. Germline CDR1 SGHRS, CDR2 YFSETQ. This CDR3 has 15 amino acids. CDR3 sequence: CASSLDPPRGGELFF. The CDR3 bases are TGCGCCAGCAGCTTGGACCCCCCCCGTGGCGGGGAGCTGTTTTTT.

The rearrangement joins TRBV29-1 to TRBJ2-1; D is ambiguous. The CDR3 loop spans 12 amino acids. Deletions cut 5 bases from V and 4 bases from J, with 9 bases between. Germline lookup yields CDR1 SQVTM and CDR2 ANQGSEA. The CDR3 protein is CSVTPAYNEQFF. CDR3 in DNA: TGCAGCGTTACCCCGGCGTACAATGAGCAGTTCTTC.

The rearrangement links TRBV28 to TRBJ2-3, with D uncertain. This CDR3 contains 14 residues. CDR1 and CDR2 from the germline V gene are MDHEN and SYDVKM. The V and J ends lost 4 bases and 11 bases respectively, with 19 bases between them. The CDR3, as DNA: TGTGCCAGCAGTTCACCGGCATCAGCTGTTGGGCAGTATTTT. Residues: CASSSPASAVGQYF. Variable domain in full (rest from reference TRBV28 and TRBJ2-3): DVKVTQSSRYLVKRTGEKVFLECVQDMDHENMFWYRQDPGLGLRLIYFSYDVKMKEKGDIPEGYSVSREKKERFSLILESASTNQTSMYLCASSSPASAVGQYFGPGTRLTVL.

The rearrangement uses TRBV19 and TRBJ2-5, with 9 bases matching TRBD2. Germline lookup yields CDR1 LNHDA and CDR2 SQIVND (reference sequence). V lost 6 bases to trimming and J lost 5 bases; unmatched junction nucleotides: 13. The CDR3 contains 16 residues. The CDR3 DNA reads as TGTGCCAGTAGCCGTGGACTAGCGTTAAGAGGGGAGACCCAGTACTTC. Its translation: CASSRGLALRGETQYF.

V gene TRBV20-1 combines with J gene TRBJ2-7; 11 nucleotides align to TRBD2. The germline CDR1 and CDR2 sequences are DFQATT and SNEGSKA (reference sequence). The CDR3 has 13 amino acids. J was trimmed by 2 bases and V by 3 bases; bases with no gene match: 0. The CDR3 spells CSARTSGAYEQYF. The CDR3 bases are TGCAGTGCTAGGACTAGCGGGGCCTACGAGCAGTACTTC.

A few counts support this clonotype. The V gene is TRBV5-4, the J gene TRBJ1-1; unclear D gene. V lost 3 bases and J 11 bases, leaving 14 bases between the germline ends. This CDR3 is built from 12 residues. Germline loops: CDR1 SGHNT, CDR2 YYREEE (reference sequence). As DNA, the CDR3 is TGTGCCAGCAGCTACCACACGGAACACGCTTTCTTT. Residues: CASSYHTEHAFF.